These 13 T cell receptor beta chains were sequenced from one sample in a study of T cell repertoires in cytomegalovirus infection. MiXCR, run by TCRdb on the reads, gives a single entry per CDR3 protein. Of roughly 720,000 distinct CDR3 sequences in the sample, roughly a third were seen once. Sequenced material: PBMCs. These receptors all come from a human donor in good health (CMV status not recorded). Some clones in this sample may be carry-over from other donors' samples.

In this sample, this clonotype turned up many times. This chain links TRBV7-9 with TRBJ1-1; D unresolved. Germline V gene sequence: CDR1 SEHNR, CDR2 FQNEAQ (reference sequence). The CDR3 runs to 13 residues. The germline V and J ends were trimmed by 0 bases and 1 base, with 3 bases remaining between them. CDR3 in amino acids: CASSLAENTEAFF. CDR3 bases: TGTGCCAGCAGCTTAGCGGAGAACACTGAAGCTTTCTTT.

The V gene is TRBV12-3 or TRBV12-4, the J gene TRBJ1-4; maybe TRBD1 (5 bases). This CDR3 has 17 amino acids. The V end was cut by 4 bases, the J end by 9 bases, with 24 bases between. The CDR3 reads CASSSPLGGAGGKKLFF. CDR3 bases: TGTGCCAGCAGTTCCCCCCTGGGAGGGGCGGGGGGTAAAAAACTGTTTTTT.

The rearrangement joins TRBV5-5 to TRBJ1-1; 7 bases line up with TRBD1. CDR3 length: 14 amino acids. Germline V gene lookup returns CDR1 SGHKS and CDR2 YYEKEE (reference sequence). With V trimmed by 7 bases and J by 6 bases, 12 bases remained unmatched. CDR3 amino acids: CASRDRDRNAEAFF. DNA of the CDR3: TGTGCCAGCCGAGACCGGGACAGAAACGCTGAAGCTTTCTTT.

This clonotype has a handful of counts. The rearrangement uses TRBV7-6 and TRBJ2-3, with 7 positions matching TRBD1. This CDR3 spans 15 amino acids. The ends lost 7 bases at V and 2 bases at J; junction bases unmatched: 9. Looked up from germline, CDR1 is SGHVS and CDR2 is FNYEAQ. The CDR3 DNA follows: TGTGCCAGCAAGAGAGGGGGCGGAATCACAGATACGCAGTATTTT. Residues: CASKRGGGITDTQYF.

Many counts were recorded for this clonotype. V and J are TRBV28 and TRBJ1-4, with unresolved D. V was shortened by 2 bases and J by 7 bases, with 17 bases between the two germline ends. The germline V gene has CDR1 MDHEN and CDR2 SYDVKM. The CDR3 totals 16 residues. In DNA form, the CDR3 reads TGTGCCAGCAGTTTAAACCCCACGAAGGCGGGTGAAAAACTGTTTTTT. This sequence encodes CASSLNPTKAGEKLFF. The full variable domain, with the rest looked up from reference TRBV28 and TRBJ1-4, is DVKVTQSSRYLVKRTGEKVFLECVQDMDHENMFWYRQDPGLGLRLIYFSYDVKMKEKGDIPEGYSVSREKKERFSLILESASTNQTSMYLCASSLNPTKAGEKLFFGSGTQLSVL.

This clonotype has only a few counts. V is TRBV7-9 and J is TRBJ2-5, with TRBD2 matching over 9 bases. The J segment lost 1 base and the V segment lost 5 bases, leaving 8 bases of the junction unmatched. The CDR3 has 16 residues. Germline V gene data show CDR1 as SEHNR and CDR2 as FQNEAQ (reference sequence). CDR3 nucleotides: TGTGCCAGCAGCCCCCAGAGCGGGAGGTTCCAAGAGACCCAGTACTTC. Its translation: CASSPQSGRFQETQYF.

The chain joins TRBV5-1 to TRBJ2-1, with no clear D. Germline V gene data show CDR1 as SGHRS and CDR2 as YFSETQ. Trimming removed 4 bases from V and 6 bases from J, with 14 bases in between. The CDR3 runs 14 residues. CDR3 DNA: TGCGCCAGCAGCCCCGACATGGCAGTCAATGAGCAGTTCTTC. Its translation is CASSPDMAVNEQFF.

The sample holds a few counts of this clonotype. The V and J genes are TRBV6-5 and TRBJ1-6, with 9 nucleotides matching TRBD1. This CDR3 comprises 16 residues. Trimming at V came to 6 bases and at J to 1 base, leaving 4 bases not matched to a gene. Germline V lookup: CDR1 MNHEY, CDR2 SVGAGI. CDR3 in DNA: TGTGCCAGCAGGGACAGGGGCCCTTCCTATAATTCACCCCTCCACTTT. Its protein product is CASRDRGPSYNSPLHF.

V is TRBV29-1 and J is TRBJ2-1; D not resolved. CDR3 length: 15 amino acids. The germline V and J ends were trimmed by 0 bases and 3 bases, with 12 bases remaining between them. Germline loops: CDR1 SQVTM, CDR2 ANQGSEA. The DNA for the CDR3 is TGCAGCGTTGAAGAGTCCCCACGCAGCTACAATGAGCAGTTCTTC. Translated, it gives CSVEESPRSYNEQFF.

This clonotype has a handful of counts. The J gene is TRBJ2-1, the V gene TRBV7-2, with no clear D. V was cut by 5 bases and J by 10 bases, with 12 bases left in between. The CDR3 sequence is 12 residues long. Germline lookup yields CDR1 SGHTA and CDR2 FQGNSA. The CDR3 sequence: CASSQPWTEQFF. The CDR3 DNA follows: TGTGCCAGCAGCCAGCCCTGGACCGAGCAGTTCTTC.

This clonotype was recorded a few times. The rearrangement joins TRBV6-1 to TRBJ1-2; D unresolved. The ends were cut back, 1 base at V and 8 bases at J, with 11 bases in the middle. The CDR3 loop spans 13 amino acids. Germline loops: CDR1 MNHNS, CDR2 SASEGT. CDR3 region: CASSEDYRGGYTF. In DNA form, the CDR3 reads TGTGCCAGCAGTGAAGATTACCGTGGGGGCTACACCTTC.

As to this clonotype: Mismatch with germline at one junction end may stem from a read error. This sequence joins TRBV29-1 and TRBJ2-3; tentatively, D is TRBD1 or TRBD2 (5 bases each). The CDR3 runs to 15 residues. CDR1 and CDR2 from the germline V gene are SQVTM and ANQGSEA. CDR3 sequence: CSVELGQGVRDPQYF. DNA for the CDR3: TGCAGCGTTGAACTGGGGCAGGGAGTAAGAGATCCGCAGTATTTT.

This clonotype was counted at least ten times. V gene TRBV7-8 combines with J gene TRBJ1-4, with 7 bases lining up with TRBD1. V lost 4 bases and J lost 5; bases outside the gene matches: 4. The germline gives CDR1 SGHVS, CDR2 FQNEAQ. The CDR3 covers 14 residues. CDR3 coding DNA: TGTGCCAGCAGCTCCGGGACAGAGAATGAAAAACTGTTTTTT. This translates into CASSSGTENEKLFF.